This T cell receptor (beta chain) was recovered during a study of cytomegalovirus exposure and HLA in healthy donors. Study overall: HLA-typed donors were the source of 83 million or so unique TCRs, which an early data release held.

When sampled, the donors appeared nominally healthy, though they likely had unrecorded immune exposures. The CDR3 runs 14 residues. The V gene's germline CDR1 is SGHRS and CDR2 YFSETQ. The ends were cut back, 0 bases at V and 2 bases at J, with 7 bases in the middle. With 60 Vbeta and 13 Jbeta primers, the PCR was carried out. This table comes from immunoSEQ multiplex PCR, and its TCRdb copy is limited to in-frame clones, with some not included. The data show under 150,000 clones, with approximately 80% seen just once and around 1.2% held by the top ten. V gene TRBV5-1 combines with J gene TRBJ2-3; no definite D call. The sequence came from a male donor in good health and CMV-seropositive. The sequenced sample consisted of PBMCs. CDR3: CASSLALITDTQYF. The CDR3 nucleotides read TGCGCCAGCAGCTTGGCGTTAATCACAGATACGCAGTATTTT.